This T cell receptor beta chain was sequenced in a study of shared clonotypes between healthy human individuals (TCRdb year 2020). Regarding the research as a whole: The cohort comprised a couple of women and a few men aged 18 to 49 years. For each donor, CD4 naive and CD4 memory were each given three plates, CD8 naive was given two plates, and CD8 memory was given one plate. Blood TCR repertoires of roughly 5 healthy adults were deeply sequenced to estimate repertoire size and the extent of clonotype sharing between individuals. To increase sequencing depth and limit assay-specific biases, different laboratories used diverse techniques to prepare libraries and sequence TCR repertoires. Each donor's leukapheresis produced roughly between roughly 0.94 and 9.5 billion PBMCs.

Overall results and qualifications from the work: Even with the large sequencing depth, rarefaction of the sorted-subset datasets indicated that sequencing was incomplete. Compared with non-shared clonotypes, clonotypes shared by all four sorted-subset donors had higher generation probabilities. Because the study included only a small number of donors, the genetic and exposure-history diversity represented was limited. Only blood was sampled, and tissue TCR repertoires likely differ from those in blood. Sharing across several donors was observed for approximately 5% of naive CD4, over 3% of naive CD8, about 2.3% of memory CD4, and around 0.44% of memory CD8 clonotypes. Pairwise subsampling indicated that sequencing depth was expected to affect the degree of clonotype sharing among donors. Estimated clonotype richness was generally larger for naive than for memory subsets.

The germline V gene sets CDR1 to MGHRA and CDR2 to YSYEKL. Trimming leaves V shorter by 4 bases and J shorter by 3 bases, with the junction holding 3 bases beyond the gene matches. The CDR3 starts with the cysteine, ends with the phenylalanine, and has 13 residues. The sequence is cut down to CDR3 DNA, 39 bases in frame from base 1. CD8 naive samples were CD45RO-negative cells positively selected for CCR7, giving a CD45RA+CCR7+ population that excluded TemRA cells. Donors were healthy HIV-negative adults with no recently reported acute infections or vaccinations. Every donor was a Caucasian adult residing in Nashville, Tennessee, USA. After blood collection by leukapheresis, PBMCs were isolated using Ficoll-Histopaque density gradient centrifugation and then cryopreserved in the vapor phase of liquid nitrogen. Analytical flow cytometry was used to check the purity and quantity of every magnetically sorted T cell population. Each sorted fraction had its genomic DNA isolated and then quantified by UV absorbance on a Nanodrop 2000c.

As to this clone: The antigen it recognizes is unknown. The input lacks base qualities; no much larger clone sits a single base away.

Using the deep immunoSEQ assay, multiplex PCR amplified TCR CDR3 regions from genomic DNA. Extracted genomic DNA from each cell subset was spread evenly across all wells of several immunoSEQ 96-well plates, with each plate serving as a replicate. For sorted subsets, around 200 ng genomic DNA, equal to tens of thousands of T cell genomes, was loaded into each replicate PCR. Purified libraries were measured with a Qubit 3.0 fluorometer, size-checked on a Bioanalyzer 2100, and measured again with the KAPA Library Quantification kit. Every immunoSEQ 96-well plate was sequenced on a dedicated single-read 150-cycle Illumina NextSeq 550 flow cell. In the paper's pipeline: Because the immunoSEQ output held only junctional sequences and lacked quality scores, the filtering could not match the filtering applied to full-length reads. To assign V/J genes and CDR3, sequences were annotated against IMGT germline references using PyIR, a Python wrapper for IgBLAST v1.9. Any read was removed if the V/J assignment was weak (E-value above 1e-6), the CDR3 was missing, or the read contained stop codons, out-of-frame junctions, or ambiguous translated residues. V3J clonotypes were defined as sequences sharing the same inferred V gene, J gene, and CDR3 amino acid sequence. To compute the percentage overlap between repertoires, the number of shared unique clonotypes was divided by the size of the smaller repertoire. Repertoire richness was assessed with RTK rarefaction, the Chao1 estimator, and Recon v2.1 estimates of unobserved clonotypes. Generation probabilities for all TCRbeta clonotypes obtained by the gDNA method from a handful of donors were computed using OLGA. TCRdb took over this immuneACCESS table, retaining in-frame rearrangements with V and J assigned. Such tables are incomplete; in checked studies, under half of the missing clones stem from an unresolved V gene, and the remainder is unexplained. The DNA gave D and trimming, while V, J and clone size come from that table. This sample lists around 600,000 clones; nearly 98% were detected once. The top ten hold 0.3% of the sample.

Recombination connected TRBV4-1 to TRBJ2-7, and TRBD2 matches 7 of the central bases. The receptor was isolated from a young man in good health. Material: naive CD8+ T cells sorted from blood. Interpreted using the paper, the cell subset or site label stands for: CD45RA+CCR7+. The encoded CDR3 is CASSPPGGYEQYF. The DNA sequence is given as TGCGCCAGCAGCCCACCGGGGGGCTACGAGCAGTACTTC.